The 10 T cell receptor beta chains listed next were all sequenced from one sample in a study of T-cell reconstitution after alpha-beta-depleted transplantation in children. A TCRbeta library incorporating unique molecular identifiers was prepared. From the PCR reads, TCRdb called clonotypes with MiXCR, one entry per CDR3 protein. This table has more than 90,000 distinct CDR3 sequences, approximately 9.2% appearing once. The material sequenced was PBMCs from the stem cell graft donor, taken from the stem cell graft. The receptors here all came from a human donor who donated a stem cell graft to a child with congenital amegakaryocytic thrombocytopenia.

This clonotype was seen at least ten times. Written as DNA, the CDR3 is TGTGCCAGCAGACCGGGACAGTCCAAGAATACGCAGTATTTT. Its translation: CASRPGQSKNTQYF. This chain connects TRBV12-3 or TRBV12-4 to TRBJ2-3, with 7 bases lining up with TRBD1. Losses at the gene ends were 6 bases for V and 7 bases for J; bases not matched to a gene: 10. CDR3 length equals 14 residues.

On this clonotype itself: One base away lies a much larger clone, so this may be a sequencing read error. The gene calls are TRBV20-1 and TRBJ2-3; tentatively, D is TRBD2 (7 bases). The CDR3 runs 13 residues. Germline assignment: CDR1 DFQATT and CDR2 SNEGSKA (reference sequence). Trimming removed 3 bases at V and 4 bases at J, with 11 bases between. CDR3 amino acids: CSARRGGPDTQYF. The CDR3 DNA is TGCAGTGCTAGGAGGGGGGGCCCAGATACGCAGTATTTT.

The sample holds a few counts of this clonotype. The rearrangement uses TRBV7-7 and TRBJ2-3, with D tentatively TRBD2 (5 bases). Per germline, CDR1 SSHAT and CDR2 FNYEAQ (reference sequence). The CDR3 runs to 14 residues. V lost 2 bases, J lost 4 bases, and 10 bases lay in between. CDR3 nucleotides: TGTGCCAGCAGCTTATCGGGGTTCTCAGATACGCAGTATTTT. Encoded protein: CASSLSGFSDTQYF.

This clonotype was seen repeatedly, ten times or more. The chain combines TRBV12-3 or TRBV12-4 with TRBJ2-1; D ambiguous. The V end was cut by 6 bases, the J end by 4 bases, with 4 bases between. The length of the CDR3 is 11 residues. CDR3 region: CASRQYNEQFF. The CDR3, as DNA: TGTGCCAGCAGACAGTACAATGAGCAGTTCTTC.

This chain uses TRBV12-3 or TRBV12-4 with TRBJ2-7, with 8 bases fitting TRBD2. CDR3 length: 14 residues. Trimming took 8 bases from V and 1 from J; bases not matched to a gene: 7. The CDR3 reads CASRGGSGSYEQYF. The CDR3 DNA reads as TGTGCCAGCCGGGGGGGCAGCGGATCCTACGAGCAGTACTTC.

This clonotype was recorded many times. The chain uses TRBV28 and TRBJ2-1; TRBD1 aligns across 9 bases. The J segment lost 4 bases and the V segment lost 5 bases, leaving 9 bases of the junction unmatched. This CDR3 spans 16 amino acids. CDR1 and CDR2 from the germline V gene are MDHEN and SYDVKM. CDR3 sequence: CASSVERDRAYNEQFF. CDR3 in DNA: TGTGCCAGCAGTGTTGAGCGGGACAGGGCATACAATGAGCAGTTCTTC.

This clonotype was detected many times. The chain combines TRBV7-8 with TRBJ1-3; no clear D. The germline V gene has CDR1 SGHVS and CDR2 FQNEAQ. Trimming took 1 base from V and 0 from J, leaving 10 bases between them. CDR3 size: 16 residues. The CDR3 coding sequence is TGTGCCAGCAGCTTAGATTGGCCCAGCTCTGGAAACACCATATATTTT. Translated: CASSLDWPSSGNTIYF.

This clonotype was found many times. J is TRBJ2-1 and V is TRBV3-1, with 13 bases matching TRBD2. The CDR3 is made up of 16 amino acids. Germline CDR1 LGHDT, CDR2 YNNKEL (reference sequence). V gave up 1 base and J gave up 8 bases; unmatched junction bases: 5. The CDR3 protein is CASSQVLAGGPDEQFF. CDR3 bases: TGTGCCAGCAGCCAAGTACTAGCGGGAGGGCCGGATGAGCAGTTCTTC.

This clonotype was seen ten or more times. The chain recombines TRBV20-1 with TRBJ2-3; D remains unclear. The CDR3 totals 14 residues. Trimming stripped 4 bases from V and 4 bases from J, with 15 bases between. Germline values: CDR1 DFQATT, CDR2 SNEGSKA (reference sequence). CDR3 region: CSATTETWADTQYF. CDR3 nucleotides: TGCAGTGCTACGACTGAGACATGGGCAGATACGCAGTATTTT.

The table lists this clonotype with many counts. The chain combines TRBV7-2 with TRBJ1-5; D remains ambiguous. The CDR3 has 15 amino acids. V was trimmed by 5 bases and J by 4 bases, leaving 15 bases between them. Germline CDR1 is SGHTA and CDR2 is FQGNSA. CDR3 protein: CASSEGSGVNQPQHF. CDR3 nucleotide sequence: TGTGCCAGCAGCGAGGGTAGTGGTGTGAATCAGCCCCAGCATTTT.